These T cell receptor beta chains were read from a single sample in a study of early T cells in non-severe SARS-CoV-2 infection. TCRdb re-called the 5' RACE reads with MiXCR, one entry per CDR3 protein. Of roughly 32,000 distinct CDR3 sequences in the sample, 3.5% to 4.5% were seen once. Sequencing was performed on whole blood. The receptors shown here come from an adult who was a healthcare worker with PCR-confirmed SARS-CoV-2 infection or an uninfected control (not recorded which). The CDR3 runs from the conserved cysteine through the conserved F or W. The order of the fields is V gene, CDR3 length, CDR3 protein.

TRBV20-1,14,CSAGRTSGAYEQYF
TRBV5-1,14,CATSVGQLTGELFF
TRBV20-1,15,CSARDRPQGLGEQYF
TRBV6-4,15,CASSDGTGNTGELFF
TRBV20-1,11,CAGSKIYEQYF
TRBV6-5,14,CASSRTASSYEQYF
TRBV3-1,18,CASSRGTGRFINTGELFF
TRBV4-1,17,CASSQASGSSGTDTQYF
TRBV20-1,15,CSARAGTGVTDTQYF
TRBV20-1,15,CSAPTSGGYQGTQYF
TRBV28,15,CASSTDRGTNTEAFF
TRBV2,13,CASSLTGTEKLFF
TRBV7-8,15,CASSLVRGGRLEQYF
TRBV18,13,CASSREVAGEAFF
TRBV6-1,14,CASSEGTANYGYTF
TRBV27,14,CASRTQGTGNTIYF
TRBV29-1,13,CSVLGQGVTEAFF
TRBV20-1,12,CSVETGVDTQYF
TRBV5-5,16,CASSLAGTGRTDTQYF
TRBV4-1,14,CASSPGTGAYGYTF
TRBV20-1,13,CSAASLNTGELFF
TRBV12-3/TRBV12-4,15,CASTLGRATNEKLFF
TRBV9,12,CASSGGTGELFF
TRBV6-1,17,CASSVSGTSGGSYEQYF
TRBV20-1,12,CSARVVANEQFF
TRBV19,14,CASSMRLRDNEQFF
TRBV20-1,15,CSARDRAGAYNEQFF
TRBV4-1,11,CATLFQSEQFF
TRBV7-2,13,CASSFRTGTEQFF
TRBV20-1,13,CSARARLGETQYF
TRBV7-9,13,CASSPGGQETQYF
TRBV5-6,16,CASSAGQGAQEYGYTF
TRBV4-1,15,CASSQGTEGNQPQHF
TRBV29-1,14,CSVDRTGTDYGYTF
TRBV18,13,CASSVDRGYGYTF
TRBV7-2,14,CASSFRWGQETQYF
TRBV6-5,15,CASRLPLSGKGELFF
TRBV5-1,14,CASSLQGQYNEQFF
TRBV5-1,17,CASSFDPTGAGANVLTF
TRBV19,16,CASRTSLGFDNSPLHF
TRBV19,15,CASSGRVPGNQPQHF
TRBV7-8,16,CASSSISSRPWYEQYF
TRBV7-7,15,CASSEGGVHSYEQYF
TRBV27,15,CASSYWVSGPGELFF
TRBV4-1,15,CASSQDPGLQETQYF
TRBV10-2,12,CASSRGNQPQHF
TRBV5-1,12,CASSFDTNEAFF
TRBV7-9,13,CASRSESTDTQYF
TRBV30,13,CAWRRTGNTEAFF
TRBV4-1,15,CASSQDAALTDTQYF
TRBV5-1,15,CASSPGEAGGREQFF
TRBV12-3/TRBV12-4,17,CASFTTSGDSGANVLTF
TRBV10-3,14,CAISTTGSDTEAFF
TRBV6-2/TRBV6-3,19,CASSYPRTGGTPSADTQYF
TRBV20-1,13,CSASPGFTGELFF
TRBV6-1,14,CASSEGPRQETQYF